This T cell receptor (beta chain) was captured in a study of Ad26.COV2.S vaccination and SARS-CoV-2 variants. Germline CDR1 LGHNA, CDR2 YNFKEQ. The CDR3 has 15 amino acids. Deletions cut 4 bases from V and 2 bases from J, with 15 bases between. Comments on this clone: As yet, its antigen is unknown.

Study-wide results and caveats: Estimates derived from TCR breadth and depth analyses may have underestimated total T cell responses.

Repertoires were generated with immunoSEQ multiplex PCR, while TCRdb's copy carries only in-frame clones and drops some. Seen here are roughly 410,000 clones, roughly 85% observed once, and the top ten hold nearly 7.5%. Treatment meaning: approximately 18 received Ad26.COV2.S at low or high dose, single or two shots; several received placebo; per-sample allocation not given. Day 63 following the first vaccine or placebo injection was when the samples were taken. The source is a person between 18 and 65 years old who received the Ad26.COV2.S COVID-19 vaccine or a placebo. The J gene is TRBJ2-7, the V gene TRBV4-2; D possibly uses TRBD1 or TRBD2 (5 bases each). The sample was peripheral blood, taken in a trial of Ad26.COV2.S vaccine versus placebo. The CDR3 sequence: CASSLRDEAAYEQYF. CDR3 coding DNA: TGTGCCAGCAGCCTAAGGGACGAGGCGGCCTACGAGCAGTACTTC.